The present T cell receptor (beta chain) was sequenced within a study of blood T cell repertoires in COVID-19 (dated by TCRdb to between 2020 and 2021). Regarding the research as a whole: The collaborator samples originated in the United States, Italy and Spain and spanned the acute and convalescent phases of COVID-19. Samples came from the ongoing ImmuneRACE study (first 160 participants) plus 1,254 subjects from 6 global collaborators. The material from the prospective study consisted of cDNA or gDNA derived from T cells, B-cell-depleted T cells, or PBMCs. The repertoires were released in a freely available public database intended as a resource for research on the immune response to SARS-CoV-2. Deeply sampled blood TCRbeta repertoires from subjects exposed to, actively infected with, or recovered from COVID-19 were included in the dataset. Where available, HLA class I and class II types were taken from metadata supplied by the sample provider and were not determined by assay-based typing. Sample metadata almost always included a de-identified subject ID, COVID-19 status, age in years and sex. The paper's findings and limits, for the study overall: How much clinical and demographic metadata was included differed by source and by participant, and the metadata was provided uncurated.

The collaborating institutions used their own protocols to collect whole blood in K2EDTA tubes. For TCRbeta analysis, collaborators shipped samples as frozen whole blood, isolated PBMCs, or DNA extracted from either of those sample types. Of note for this clone: It has no known antigen specificity. No quality values exist for individual bases; no much larger clone is one base distant.

The immunoSEQ Assay, a bias-controlled multiplex PCR, was used to amplify TCRbeta CDR3 regions from genomic DNA. The source study handled its data this way. The number of nucleated cells in each sample was estimated from the amplification of reference gene primers within the assay. To quantify the absolute abundance of each unique TCRbeta CDR3 rearrangement, sequence reads were collapsed and filtered. For each sample, productive Simpson clonality was calculated as the square root of Simpson's diversity index across productive rearrangements. TCRdb retrieved this table from immuneACCESS and kept in-frame rearrangements only. Not all clones are present; in checked studies, unresolved V genes account for under half, and no reason is known for the remainder. V and J calls and clone size follow that table, whereas D and trimming were derived from the DNA. The sample table records tens of thousands of clones; 70% to 85% of these occur just once. The leading ten clones occupy around a quarter of the sample.

V loses 2 bases of germline sequence and J loses 4 bases, and the interval between the two ends is 9 bases. The germline V gene specifies KGHSH as CDR1 and LQKENI as CDR2. The CDR3 measures 15 amino acids from cysteine to phenylalanine. The read is trimmed to its CDR3 DNA, 45 bases read in frame from base 1. This TCR was sampled from a man aged 60 to 69 with active or convalescent COVID-19. Sequencing was done on a sample of peripheral blood. In this chain, TRBV18 is recombined with TRBJ2-6, and possibly TRBD1, on 5 matching bases. The CDR3 region reads CASSPVTAGANVLTF. The bases read TGTGCCAGCTCACCAGTGACAGCCGGGGCCAACGTCCTGACTTTC.